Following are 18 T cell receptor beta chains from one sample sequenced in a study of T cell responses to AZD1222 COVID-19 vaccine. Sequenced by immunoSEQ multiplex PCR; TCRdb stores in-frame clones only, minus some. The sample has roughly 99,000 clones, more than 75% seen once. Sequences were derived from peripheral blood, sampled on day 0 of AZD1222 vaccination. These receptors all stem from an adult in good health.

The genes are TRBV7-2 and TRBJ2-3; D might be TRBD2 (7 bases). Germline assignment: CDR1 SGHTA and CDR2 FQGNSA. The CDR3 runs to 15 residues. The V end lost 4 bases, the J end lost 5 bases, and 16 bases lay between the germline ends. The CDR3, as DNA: TGTGCCAGCAGCTCCCTGCGAGGGGGGGTAGATACGCAGTATTTT. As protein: CASSSLRGGVDTQYF. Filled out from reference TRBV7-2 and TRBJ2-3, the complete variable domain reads GAGVSQSPSNKVTEKGKDVELRCDPISGHTALYWYRQSLGQGLEFLIYFQGNSAPDKSGLPSDRFSAERTGGSVSTLTIQRTQQEDSAVYLCASSSLRGGVDTQYFGPGTRLTVL.

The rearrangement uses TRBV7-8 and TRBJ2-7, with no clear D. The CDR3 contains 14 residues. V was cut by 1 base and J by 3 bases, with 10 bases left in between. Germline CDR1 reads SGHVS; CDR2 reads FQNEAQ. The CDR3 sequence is CASSLGRSVYEQYF. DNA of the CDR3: TGTGCCAGCAGCTTAGGGCGATCGGTCTACGAGCAGTACTTC.

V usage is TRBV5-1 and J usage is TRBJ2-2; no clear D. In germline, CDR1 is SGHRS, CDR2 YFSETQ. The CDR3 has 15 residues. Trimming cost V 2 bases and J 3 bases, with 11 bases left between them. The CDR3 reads CASSFLDTDTGELFF. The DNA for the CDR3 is TGCGCCAGCAGCTTCCTAGACACCGACACCGGGGAGCTGTTTTTT.

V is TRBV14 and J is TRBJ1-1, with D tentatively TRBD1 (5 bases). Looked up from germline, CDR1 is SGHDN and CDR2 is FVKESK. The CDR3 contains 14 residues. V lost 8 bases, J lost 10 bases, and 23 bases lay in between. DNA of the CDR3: TGTGCCAGCGACGAAAGAGGATCGGGGCGACGAGCTTTCTTT. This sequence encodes CASDERGSGRRAFF.

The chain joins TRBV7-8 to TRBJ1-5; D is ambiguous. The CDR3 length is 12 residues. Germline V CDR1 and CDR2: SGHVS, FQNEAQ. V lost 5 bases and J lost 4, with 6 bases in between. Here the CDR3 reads CASSPPNQPQHF. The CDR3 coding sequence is TGTGCCAGCAGCCCTCCTAATCAGCCCCAGCATTTT.

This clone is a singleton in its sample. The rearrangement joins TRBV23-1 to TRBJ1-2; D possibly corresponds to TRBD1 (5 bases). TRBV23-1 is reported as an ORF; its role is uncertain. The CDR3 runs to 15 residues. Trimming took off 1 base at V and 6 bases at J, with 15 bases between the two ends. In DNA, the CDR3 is TGCGCCAGCAGTCAATGGCGGCGGGACCGTGATGGCTACACCTTC. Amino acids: CASSQWRRDRDGYTF.

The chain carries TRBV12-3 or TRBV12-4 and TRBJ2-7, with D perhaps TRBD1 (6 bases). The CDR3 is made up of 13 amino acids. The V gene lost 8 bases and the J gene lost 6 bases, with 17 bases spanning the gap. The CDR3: CASSVGQRSEQYF. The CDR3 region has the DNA TGTGCCAGCTCCGTCGGACAGCGGTCCGAGCAGTACTTC.

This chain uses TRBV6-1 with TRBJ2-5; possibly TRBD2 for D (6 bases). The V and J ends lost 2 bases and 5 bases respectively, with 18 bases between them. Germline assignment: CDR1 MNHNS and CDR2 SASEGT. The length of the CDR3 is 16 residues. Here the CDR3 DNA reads TGTGCCAGCAGTGAATCCCGACTAGGGGACGAGGAGACCCAGTACTTC. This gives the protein CASSESRLGDEETQYF.

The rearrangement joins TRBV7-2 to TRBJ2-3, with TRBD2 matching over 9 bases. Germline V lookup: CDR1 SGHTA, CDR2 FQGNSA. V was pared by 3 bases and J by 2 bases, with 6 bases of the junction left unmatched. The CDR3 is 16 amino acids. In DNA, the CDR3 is TGTGCCAGCAGCTTGGTCCTAGCGGGGAACACAGATACGCAGTATTTT. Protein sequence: CASSLVLAGNTDTQYF.

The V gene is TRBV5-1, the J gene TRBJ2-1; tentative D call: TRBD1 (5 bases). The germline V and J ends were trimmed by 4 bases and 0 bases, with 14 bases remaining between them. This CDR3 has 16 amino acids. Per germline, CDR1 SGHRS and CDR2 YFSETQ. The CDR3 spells CASSVLTDLSYNEQFF. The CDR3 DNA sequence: TGCGCCAGCAGCGTCCTGACAGACCTCTCCTACAATGAGCAGTTCTTC.

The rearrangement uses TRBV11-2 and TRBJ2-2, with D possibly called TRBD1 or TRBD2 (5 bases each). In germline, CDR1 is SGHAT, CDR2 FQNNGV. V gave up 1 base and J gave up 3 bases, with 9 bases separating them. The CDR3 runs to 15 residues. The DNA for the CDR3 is TGTGCCAGCAGCTTAGGGGGGTGGGACACCGGGGAGCTGTTTTTT. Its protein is CASSLGGWDTGELFF.

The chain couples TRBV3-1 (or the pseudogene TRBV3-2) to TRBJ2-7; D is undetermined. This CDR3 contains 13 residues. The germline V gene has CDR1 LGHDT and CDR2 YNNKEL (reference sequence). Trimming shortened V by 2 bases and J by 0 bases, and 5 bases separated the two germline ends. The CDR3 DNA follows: TGTGCCAGCAGCCAACTTAACTCCTACGAGCAGTACTTC. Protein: CASSQLNSYEQYF.

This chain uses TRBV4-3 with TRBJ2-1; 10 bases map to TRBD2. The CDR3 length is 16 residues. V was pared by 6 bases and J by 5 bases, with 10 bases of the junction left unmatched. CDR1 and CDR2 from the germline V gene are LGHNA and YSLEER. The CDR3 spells CASSPGLAQIHNEQFF. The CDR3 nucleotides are TGCGCCAGCAGTCCGGGACTAGCGCAGATTCACAATGAGCAGTTCTTC.

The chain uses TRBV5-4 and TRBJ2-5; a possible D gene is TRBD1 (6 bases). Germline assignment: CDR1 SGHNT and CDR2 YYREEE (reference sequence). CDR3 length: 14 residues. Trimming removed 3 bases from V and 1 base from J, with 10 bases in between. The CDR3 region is CASSSAGAQETQYF. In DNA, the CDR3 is TGTGCCAGCAGCTCGGCAGGGGCCCAAGAGACCCAGTACTTC. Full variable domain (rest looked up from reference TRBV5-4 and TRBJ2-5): ETGVTQSPTHLIKTRGQQVTLRCSSQSGHNTVSWYQQALGQGPQFIFQYYREEENGRGNFPPRFSGLQFPNYSSELNVNALELDDSALYLCASSSAGAQETQYFGPGTRLLVL.

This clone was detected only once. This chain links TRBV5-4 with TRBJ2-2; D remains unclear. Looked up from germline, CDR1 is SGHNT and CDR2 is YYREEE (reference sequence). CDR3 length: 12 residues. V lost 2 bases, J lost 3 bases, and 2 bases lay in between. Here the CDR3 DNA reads TGTGCCAGCAGCTTCGACACCGGGGAGCTGTTTTTT. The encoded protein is CASSFDTGELFF.

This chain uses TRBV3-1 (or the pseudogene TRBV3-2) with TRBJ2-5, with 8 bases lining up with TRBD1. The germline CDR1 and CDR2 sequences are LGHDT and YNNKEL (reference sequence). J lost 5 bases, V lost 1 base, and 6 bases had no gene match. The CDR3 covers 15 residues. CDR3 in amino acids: CASSQARGPGETQYF. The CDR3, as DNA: TGTGCCAGCAGCCAAGCCAGGGGGCCCGGGGAGACCCAGTACTTC.

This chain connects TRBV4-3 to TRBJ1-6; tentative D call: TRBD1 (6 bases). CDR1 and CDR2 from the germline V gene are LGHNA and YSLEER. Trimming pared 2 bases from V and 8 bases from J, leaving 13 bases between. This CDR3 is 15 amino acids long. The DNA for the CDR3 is TGCGCCAGCAGCCAAACTTCCAGGGGTTATTCACCCCTCCACTTT. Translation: CASSQTSRGYSPLHF.

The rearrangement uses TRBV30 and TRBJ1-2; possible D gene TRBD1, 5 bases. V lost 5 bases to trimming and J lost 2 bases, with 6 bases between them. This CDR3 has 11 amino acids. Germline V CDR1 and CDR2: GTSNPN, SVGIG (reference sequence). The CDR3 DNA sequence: TGTGCCTGGGAGGGGAACTATGGCTACACCTTC. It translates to CAWEGNYGYTF.